This T cell receptor (beta chain) was sequenced during a study of beta chain features in type 1 diabetes. All of the isolated RNA was reverse transcribed, so expressed TCRB transcripts were sequenced. TCRdb's table, derived via immunoSEQ multiplex PCR, lists solely in-frame clones and lacks some. The sample yields fewer than 900,000 clones, roughly 15% seen once. CD45RO/CCR7/CD25/CD127/CD95/CD27 separated CD4+ naive, central memory, regulatory and stem cell-like memory cells by sorting. This CDR3 has 17 residues. In germline, CDR1 is SGHAT, CDR2 FQDESV (reference sequence). Losses at the gene ends were 4 bases for V and 8 bases for J; bases not matched to a gene: 12.

The TCR comes from a woman aged 18-35 years in good health. Sequenced: naive CD4+ T cells from blood. The chain links TRBV11-1 to TRBJ2-1; 12 bases are a match to TRBD2. CDR3 nucleotide sequence: TGTGCCAGCAGCTCCTCCCCGACTAGCGGGAGTAGGGATGAGCAGTTCTTC. Translated, it gives CASSSSPTSGSRDEQFF.